This T cell receptor (beta chain) was documented in a study of technical replicates of blood from several donors. The protocol was immunoSEQ multiplex PCR, while the TCRdb copy is restricted to in-frame clones and leaves out a portion. The data hold 65,000 to 80,000 clones, with roughly 98% observed a single time. V was clipped by 5 bases and J by 8 bases; unmatched bases: 9. The CDR3 consists of 15 residues. The germline gives CDR1 SGHAT, CDR2 FQNNGV. This clone was observed a single time. The sequence derives from a human donor in good health. What was sequenced was T cells isolated from PBMCs. The chain uses TRBV11-2 and TRBJ2-4; 10 bases agree with TRBD2. CDR3 protein: CASSDNPGTSDIQYF. In nucleotides, the CDR3 is TGTGCCAGCAGCGATAACCCCGGGACTAGCGACATTCAGTACTTC.